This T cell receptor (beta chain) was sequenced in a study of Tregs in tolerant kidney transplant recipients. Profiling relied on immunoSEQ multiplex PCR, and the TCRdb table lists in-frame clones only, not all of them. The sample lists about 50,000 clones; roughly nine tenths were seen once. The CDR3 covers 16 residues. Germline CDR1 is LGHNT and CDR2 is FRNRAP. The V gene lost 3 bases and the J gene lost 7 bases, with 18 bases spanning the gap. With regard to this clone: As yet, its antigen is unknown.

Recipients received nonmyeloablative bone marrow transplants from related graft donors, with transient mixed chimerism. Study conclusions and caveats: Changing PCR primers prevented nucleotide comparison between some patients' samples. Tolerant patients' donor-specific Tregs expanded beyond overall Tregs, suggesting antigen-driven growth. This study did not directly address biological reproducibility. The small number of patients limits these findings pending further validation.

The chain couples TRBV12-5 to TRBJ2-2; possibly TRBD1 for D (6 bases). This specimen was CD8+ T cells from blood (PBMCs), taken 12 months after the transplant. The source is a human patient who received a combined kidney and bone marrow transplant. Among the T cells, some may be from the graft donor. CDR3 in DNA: TGTGCTAGTGGTTTCGGAGTCTGGGGGCAGGGCGGGGAGCTGTTTTTT. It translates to CASGFGVWGQGGELFF.